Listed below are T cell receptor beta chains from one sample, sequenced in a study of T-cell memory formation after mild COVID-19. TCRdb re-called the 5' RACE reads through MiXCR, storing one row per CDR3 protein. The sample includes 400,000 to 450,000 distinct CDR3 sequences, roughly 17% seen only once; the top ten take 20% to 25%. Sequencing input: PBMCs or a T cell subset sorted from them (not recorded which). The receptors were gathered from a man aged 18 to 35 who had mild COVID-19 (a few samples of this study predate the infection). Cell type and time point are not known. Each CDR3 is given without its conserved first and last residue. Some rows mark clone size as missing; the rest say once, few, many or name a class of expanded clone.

ASSQTRRGEQY,few,TRBJ2-7,TRBV11-1
ASSLGEGFYEQY,many,TRBJ2-7,TRBV5-1
ASRGTGLNEQF,.,TRBJ2-1,TRBV7-2
ASRDSGKPQH,.,TRBJ1-5,TRBV2
ATSRDRVQETQY,few,TRBJ2-5,TRBV15
ASSRGGGENIQY,many,TRBJ2-4,TRBV7-2
ASTPGGRSSSSYNEQF,.,TRBJ2-1,TRBV9
ASSYGEGASEQY,few,TRBJ2-7,TRBV6-2/TRBV6-3
SAGQETEAF,few,TRBJ1-1,TRBV20-1
ASSSLGTSVNSYNEQF,.,TRBJ2-1,TRBV7-9
ASSFITRSTDTQY,.,TRBJ2-3,TRBV27
ASSVDLGQGRSGANVLT,.,TRBJ2-6,TRBV9
ASSQDRGTYGYT,.,TRBJ1-2,TRBV3-1
ASSYSAQGPYNEQY,.,TRBJ2-7,TRBV6-6
ASSDVGNQPQH,.,TRBJ1-5,TRBV12-3/TRBV12-4
ASITPGWLTEAF,few,TRBJ1-1,TRBV19
AISVFLSGGVTDTQY,.,TRBJ2-3,TRBV10-3
ASSSRTSGDNEQF,many,TRBJ2-1,TRBV7-2
AITAGPNTGELF,few,TRBJ2-2,TRBV10-3
ASSRAQGADQPQH,few,TRBJ1-5,TRBV4-1
ASSAFGMNEQF,.,TRBJ2-1,TRBV6-4